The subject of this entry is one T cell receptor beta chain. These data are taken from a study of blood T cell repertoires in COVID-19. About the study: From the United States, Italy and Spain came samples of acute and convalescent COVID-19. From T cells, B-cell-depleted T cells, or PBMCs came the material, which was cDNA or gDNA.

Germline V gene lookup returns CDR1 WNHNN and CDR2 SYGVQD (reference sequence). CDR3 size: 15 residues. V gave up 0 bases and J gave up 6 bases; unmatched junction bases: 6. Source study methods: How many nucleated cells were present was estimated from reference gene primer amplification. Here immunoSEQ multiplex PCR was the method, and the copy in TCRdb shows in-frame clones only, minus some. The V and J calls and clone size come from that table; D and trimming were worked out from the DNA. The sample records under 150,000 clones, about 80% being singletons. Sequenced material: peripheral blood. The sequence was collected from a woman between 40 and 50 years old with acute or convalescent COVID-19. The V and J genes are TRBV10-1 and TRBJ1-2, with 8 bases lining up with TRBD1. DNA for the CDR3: TGCGCCAGCAGTGAGTCCTCGGACAGGGAGGATGGCTACACCTTC. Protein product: CASSESSDREDGYTF.